This TCR beta chain was recovered during a study of blood T cell repertoires in COVID-19. Study-wide background: T cells, B-cell-depleted T cells, or PBMCs supplied cDNA or gDNA.

The CDR3 extends over 14 amino acids. Germline V CDR1 and CDR2: MNHEY, SVGAGI. Deletions cut 2 bases from V and 8 bases from J, with 10 bases between. In the original processing: Nucleated cell number was recorded as an estimate derived from reference gene primer amplification. Some clones are missing from TCRdb's copy, which holds only in-frame ones; the method was immunoSEQ multiplex PCR. The V and J calls and clone size are taken from that table; D and trimming were inferred from the DNA. The repertoire includes 300,000 to 450,000 clones, roughly 87% of them detected once, and roughly 4% sits in the top ten.

V gene TRBV6-5 combines with J gene TRBJ1-6; D perhaps matches TRBD1 (5 bases). The sequence was collected from an older woman with COVID-19, enrolled during active disease. Material for sequencing was peripheral blood. Here the CDR3 reads CASSYDRSYSPLHF. In DNA form, the CDR3 reads TGTGCCAGCAGTTACGACAGAAGTTATTCACCCCTCCACTTT.